Presented here are 29 T cell receptor beta chains from one specimen sequenced in a study of T cells in Graves' hyperthyroidism and ophthalmopathy. RNA transcripts served as the template for amplifying TCR beta CDR3 regions. First-round RT-PCR with HTBI primers amplified the TCR CDR3 region. TCRdb re-called the multiplex PCR reads through MiXCR, storing one row per CDR3 protein. The sample contains 300,000 to 400,000 distinct CDR3 sequences, about 21% of which appear only once. Sequenced: blood. The receptors shown here come from a woman between 45 and 60 years old with Graves' hyperthyroidism.

The V and J genes are TRBV10-3 and TRBJ2-3, with 9 positions matching TRBD2. This CDR3 contains 14 residues. Losses at the gene ends were 8 bases for V and 4 bases for J; bases not matched to a gene: 7. CDR1 and CDR2 from the germline V gene are ENHRY and SYGVKD. CDR3 DNA sequence: TGTGCCATCGCCCCTATAGCGGGGGCAGATACGCAGTATTTT. Translating it yields CAIAPIAGADTQYF.

The chain uses TRBV20-1 and TRBJ2-2; D is uncertain. V lost 0 bases to trimming and J lost 6 bases, with 5 bases between them. The CDR3 extends over 12 amino acids. Germline V gene lookup returns CDR1 DFQATT and CDR2 SNEGSKA (reference sequence). CDR3 residues: CSARESAGELFF. The CDR3 DNA reads TGCAGTGCTAGAGAGTCGGCCGGGGAGCTGTTTTTT.

This clonotype was seen only a few times. The chain recombines TRBV5-1 with TRBJ2-7; 8 bases map to TRBD1. Germline values: CDR1 SGHRS, CDR2 YFSETQ. CDR3 size: 15 residues. The J segment lost 5 bases and the V segment lost 0 bases, leaving 7 bases of the junction unmatched. The CDR3 sequence: CASSLGPGGFNEQYF. The CDR3 DNA follows: TGCGCCAGCAGCTTGGGTCCAGGGGGCTTCAACGAGCAGTACTTC. The variable domain in full, with the rest retrieved from reference TRBV5-1 and TRBJ2-7, is KAGVTQTPRYLIKTRGQQVTLSCSPISGHRSVSWYQQTPGQGLQFLFEYFSETQRNKGNFPGRFSGRQFSNSRSEMNVSTLELGDSALYLCASSLGPGGFNEQYFGPGTRLTVT.

This clonotype was detected ten times or more. This chain links TRBV11-3 with TRBJ2-3, with D uncertain. With 10 bases removed from V and 2 bases from J, the gap between germline ends came to 13 bases. The CDR3 sequence is 13 residues long. Germline V gives CDR1 SGHNT, CDR2 YENEEA. The CDR3 region has the DNA TGTGCCACCACGGCCTCTCTCACAGATACGCAGTATTTT. It yields the protein CATTASLTDTQYF.

This clonotype showed up many times. The V and J genes are TRBV4-1 and TRBJ2-7, with D possibly matching TRBD2 (6 bases). CDR3 length: 15 amino acids. The V gene's germline CDR1 is MGHRA and CDR2 YSYEKL. With 3 bases removed from V and 3 bases from J, the gap between germline ends came to 15 bases. The CDR3 region has the DNA TGCGCCAGCAGCCAGCTGCCGGGACTTCACTACGAGCAGTACTTC. Protein product: CASSQLPGLHYEQYF.

This clonotype was detected ten times or more. The V and J genes are TRBV30 and TRBJ1-5; D remains ambiguous. This CDR3 contains 16 residues. Trimming stripped 4 bases from V and 1 base from J, with 17 bases between. CDR1 GTSNPN and CDR2 SVGIG come from the germline V gene (reference sequence). The CDR3 here is CAWTNKVGVSNQPQHF. CDR3 nucleotide sequence: TGTGCCTGGACCAACAAGGTCGGGGTGAGCAATCAGCCCCAGCATTTT.

This clonotype was counted between two and nine times. This sequence joins TRBV28 and TRBJ2-7, with 7 bases identical to TRBD2. Germline V gene data show CDR1 as MDHEN and CDR2 as SYDVKM. The trim removed 2 bases at V and 9 bases at J, leaving 10 bases unmatched. The CDR3 is 14 residues long. The CDR3 reads CASSLGGEGKAQYF. The CDR3 bases are TGTGCCAGCAGTTTAGGTGGGGAGGGGAAAGCGCAGTACTTC.

The V call is TRBV5-1, the J call TRBJ2-3; TRBD1 aligns across 9 bases. There are 15 residues in the CDR3. CDR1 SGHRS and CDR2 YFSETQ come from the germline V gene. V shed 4 bases, J shed 2 bases, and the junction held 5 bases outside the gene matches. The CDR3 DNA is TGCGCCAGCAGCACACAGGGGGCAGACACAGATACGCAGTATTTT. Its translation is CASSTQGADTDTQYF. Variable domain in full (rest from reference TRBV5-1 and TRBJ2-3): KAGVTQTPRYLIKTRGQQVTLSCSPISGHRSVSWYQQTPGQGLQFLFEYFSETQRNKGNFPGRFSGRQFSNSRSEMNVSTLELGDSALYLCASSTQGADTDTQYFGPGTRLTVL.

This clonotype has ten or more counts. The chain has TRBV7-2 and TRBJ1-2; possible D gene TRBD1, 5 bases. The ends were cut back, 8 bases at V and 5 bases at J, with 18 bases in the middle. CDR1 SGHTA and CDR2 FQGNSA come from the germline V gene. The CDR3 covers 14 residues. The chain's CDR3 is CASFAGRASYGYTF. For the CDR3, the DNA is TGTGCCAGCTTTGCGGGCAGGGCTTCTTATGGCTACACCTTC.

This clonotype was observed at least ten times. The gene calls are TRBV2 and TRBJ2-7; TRBD1 is a possible D gene (5 bases). Trimming removed 8 bases from V and 2 bases from J, with 19 bases in between. Germline V gene sequence: CDR1 SNHLY, CDR2 FYNNEI. This CDR3 region has 15 residues. The CDR3 DNA reads TGTGCCAGCGAGCCCCAAGGGGCCCATACCTACGAGCAGTACTTC. It translates to CASEPQGAHTYEQYF.

This clonotype occurred many times. This chain connects TRBV4-1 to TRBJ1-1; a possible D gene is TRBD1 (5 bases). The V gene's germline CDR1 is MGHRA and CDR2 YSYEKL. The CDR3 has 14 residues. The V end was cut by 3 bases, the J end by 0 bases, with 8 bases between. CDR3 coding DNA: TGCGCCAGCAGCCAGGGACTGCTGAACACTGAAGCTTTCTTT. It encodes CASSQGLLNTEAFF.

This clonotype was seen many times. The chain combines TRBV13 with TRBJ1-1, with 8 bases fitting TRBD1. J was trimmed by 4 bases and V by 5 bases; bases with no gene match: 6. The CDR3 loop spans 14 amino acids. Germline V gene lookup returns CDR1 PRHDT and CDR2 FYEKMQ (reference sequence). CDR3: CASSPDRVGTEAFF. The CDR3 DNA reads as TGTGCCAGCAGCCCGGACAGGGTTGGCACTGAAGCTTTCTTT.

V usage is TRBV4-1 and J usage is TRBJ1-1; D perhaps matches TRBD1 (6 bases). Trimming pared 4 bases from V and 0 bases from J, leaving 15 bases between. This CDR3 is built from 16 residues. Germline V gives CDR1 MGHRA, CDR2 YSYEKL. The CDR3: CASSPRTDLMNTEAFF. The DNA for the CDR3 is TGCGCCAGCAGCCCAAGGACAGATCTTATGAACACTGAAGCTTTCTTT.

This clonotype was observed many times. CDR3: CASGPLTGTNTEAFF. The CDR3 nucleotides are TGCGCCAGCGGGCCCCTGACGGGAACGAACACTGAAGCTTTCTTT. V gene TRBV5-1 combines with J gene TRBJ1-1, with D uncertain. This CDR3 has 15 residues. CDR1 SGHRS and CDR2 YFSETQ come from the germline V gene. V lost 7 bases and J lost 1, with 17 bases in between.

This clonotype was counted many times. This chain connects TRBV12-3 or TRBV12-4 to TRBJ2-2; 9 bases are a match to TRBD2. V shed 3 bases, J shed 11 bases, and the junction held 13 bases outside the gene matches. The CDR3 covers 16 residues. CDR3 sequence (DNA): TGTGCCAGCAGTTTTCATGTTGGGCGGGAGGGCCCCGAGCTGTTTTTT. It is translated as CASSFHVGREGPELFF.

This clonotype came up many times. This chain links TRBV12-3 or TRBV12-4 with TRBJ2-5, with D unresolved. V dropped 6 bases and J dropped 2 bases, with 13 bases sitting between them. This CDR3 spans 14 amino acids. The CDR3 bases are TGTGCCAGCAGCCCTAGACGTTTACAAGAGACCCAGTACTTC. As protein: CASSPRRLQETQYF.

In its sample, this clonotype was seen once. The CDR3 end shows no conserved phenylalanine or tryptophan, and so a read error is likely. The J gene is TRBJ2-1, the V gene TRBV12-3 or TRBV12-4, with 12 bases that match TRBD2. Trimming cost V 6 bases and J 8 bases; bases outside gene matches: 17. This CDR3 has 18 amino acids. CDR3 in amino acids: CASSRQGSGLAGYDEQFL. For the CDR3, the DNA is TGTGCCAGCAGCCGACAGGGGTCAGGACTAGCGGGGTACGATGAGCAGTTCCTC.

This clonotype was seen more than once but under ten times. It may be a read error: a sequence one base away is much more abundant. The rearrangement joins TRBV12-3 or TRBV12-4 to TRBJ1-2; D gene ambiguous. The V and J ends lost 5 bases and 4 bases respectively, with 11 bases between them. CDR3 length equals 13 residues. CDR3 DNA sequence: TGTGCCAGCAGTCTCGCGGTTAGCTATGGCTACACCTTC. Amino acids: CASSLAVSYGYTF.

This clonotype was observed at least ten times. V is TRBV2 and J is TRBJ2-1; D tentatively reads TRBD1 or TRBD2 (5 bases each). CDR3 length equals 16 residues. The V and J ends lost 4 bases and 12 bases respectively, with 25 bases between them. Germline V gene data show CDR1 as SNHLY and CDR2 as FYNNEI. The CDR3 DNA reads TGTGCCAGCAGTGCGGCTAGCTCCCAACTTAGGGGCGGGCAGTTCTTC. It translates to CASSAASSQLRGGQFF.

The V gene is TRBV6-1, the J gene TRBJ1-1; the D gene is possibly TRBD1 (6 bases). The CDR3 is 14 residues long. Trimming took 5 bases from V and 3 from J, leaving 13 bases between them. Per germline, CDR1 MNHNS and CDR2 SASEGT. The CDR3, as DNA: TGTGCCAGCAGTCGCCCGGACAGACACACTGAAGCTTTCTTT. Translating gives CASSRPDRHTEAFF.

V is TRBV6-1 and J is TRBJ1-2; no reliable D call. Trimming took 0 bases from V and 4 from J, leaving 27 bases between them. The CDR3 runs 20 residues. CDR1 is MNHNS, CDR2 SASEGT, per germline. The CDR3 loop is CASSEASVHWGFRASYGYTF. CDR3 DNA: TGTGCCAGCAGTGAAGCATCTGTACACTGGGGTTTCCGAGCTAGCTATGGCTACACCTTC.

This clonotype occurred many times. The chain carries TRBV20-1 and TRBJ1-2, with TRBD1 as a possible D gene (6 bases). The CDR3 is made up of 13 amino acids. Trimming shortened V by 6 bases and J by 7 bases, and 18 bases separated the two germline ends. From germline, CDR1 is DFQATT and CDR2 SNEGSKA (reference sequence). The CDR3 here is CSARRGQGSGYTF. The CDR3 nucleotides read TGCAGTGCCCGCCGGGGTCAGGGGTCTGGCTACACCTTC.

With respect to this clonotype: Possible read error: a much larger clone is one base away. J is TRBJ2-5 and V is TRBV12-3 or TRBV12-4, with D hard to call. Trimming left V 7 bases short and J 1 base short, with 13 bases between. The CDR3 totals 14 residues. CDR3 in amino acids: CASTPRNPQETQYF. The CDR3 DNA follows: TGTGCCAGCACCCCCCGGAATCCCCAAGAGACCCAGTACTTC.

Of note for this clonotype: Because the CDR3's place on the DNA is in doubt, the DNA is left out and the CDR3 is given as listed by TCRdb. The V and J genes are TRBV20-1 and TRBJ1-3. The CDR3 region is 15 residues in length, termini included. Germline V gives CDR1 DFQATT, CDR2 SNEGSKA (reference sequence). The CDR3 sequence: CSAPRSWGSGNTVYF.

With respect to this clonotype: Possible read error: a much larger clone is one base away. This rearrangement joins TRBV6-2 or TRBV6-3 to TRBJ2-7, with 9 bases that match TRBD1. Germline V gene lookup returns CDR1 MNHEY and CDR2 SVGEGT. The CDR3 totals 15 residues. CDR3 sequence: CASSYVRTGAYGQYF. The CDR3 DNA sequence: TGTGCCAGCAGTTACGTCCGGACAGGGGCCTACGGGCAGTACTTC.

The chain recombines TRBV7-9 with TRBJ2-7, with 10 bases that match TRBD1. Germline CDR1 SEHNR, CDR2 FQNEAQ (reference sequence). The CDR3 spans 15 residues. With 5 bases clipped from V and 2 bases from J, the junction kept 6 bases outside the gene matches. As DNA, the CDR3 is TGTGCCAGCAGCCTTGGGGACAGGGGCCCCTACGAGCAGTACTTC. It translates to CASSLGDRGPYEQYF.

The table lists this clonotype with many counts. The rearrangement uses TRBV6-5 and TRBJ2-2, with TRBD1 as a possible D gene (6 bases). The CDR3 has 16 amino acids. Trimming shortened V by 2 bases and J by 0 bases, and 10 bases separated the two germline ends. In germline, CDR1 is MNHEY, CDR2 SVGAGI. The CDR3 reads CASSYVGGANTGELFF. In nucleotides, the CDR3 is TGTGCCAGCAGTTACGTTGGGGGCGCGAACACCGGGGAGCTGTTTTTT.

A few counts support this clonotype. This chain connects TRBV6-5 to TRBJ1-5; no clear D gene. The length of the CDR3 is 14 residues. V lost 6 bases to trimming and J lost 0 bases, with 9 bases between them. Germline V CDR1 and CDR2: MNHEY, SVGAGI. CDR3 in amino acids: CASSRQVSNQPQHF. DNA of the CDR3: TGTGCCAGCAGCCGCCAAGTTAGCAATCAGCCCCAGCATTTT.

This clonotype appeared many times. The chain recombines TRBV12-3 or TRBV12-4 with TRBJ2-1, with D perhaps matching TRBD1 (6 bases). Between the trimmed V and J ends, which lost 8 bases and 8 bases, there was a span of 16 bases. The CDR3 contains 13 residues. The CDR3 DNA sequence: TGTGCCAGCCTCCGGGATAACAGGGATGAGCAGTTCTTC. As protein: CASLRDNRDEQFF.